The sequence of this TCR beta chain was determined in a study of T cell changes during pregnancy in multiple sclerosis. The protocol was immunoSEQ multiplex PCR, while the TCRdb copy is restricted to in-frame clones and leaves out a portion. The profile shows about 50,000 clones, around 94% of them singletons. V trimming: 1 base; J trimming: 5 bases; junction bases outside the gene matches: 5. The CDR3 consists of 17 residues. Germline V gene sequence: CDR1 MNHEY, CDR2 SMNVEV (reference sequence). V usage is TRBV27 and J usage is TRBJ2-1; the match to TRBD2 covers 13 bases. The origin of this receptor is a female donor with multiple sclerosis, enrolled in a pregnancy study. The material was CD4+ T cells from peripheral blood mononuclear cells, obtained in the third trimester of pregnancy. CDR3 residues: CASSLLGLAGQNNEQFF. As DNA, the CDR3 is TGTGCCAGCAGTTTATTGGGACTAGCGGGACAAAACAATGAGCAGTTCTTC.